This TCR beta chain was sequenced during a study of blood T cell repertoires in COVID-19 (dated by TCRdb to 2018 to 2020). Regarding the research as a whole: Samples from collaborators originated in the United States, Italy and Spain and spanned both the acute and convalescent phases of COVID-19. The samples were drawn from the first 160 participants of the ongoing ImmuneRACE study and from 950 to 1,500 subjects provided by 6 global collaborators. Sample metadata almost always included a de-identified subject ID, COVID-19 status, age in years and sex. HLA class I and class II types, where available, came from metadata supplied by the sample provider rather than from assay-based typing. The dataset comprised deeply sampled blood TCRbeta repertoires from subjects exposed to, actively infected with, or recovered from COVID-19. The material from the prospective study consisted of cDNA or gDNA derived from T cells, B-cell-depleted T cells, or PBMCs. The repertoires were made available in a free public database intended to serve as a resource for research on the immune response to SARS-CoV-2.

On the study overall, not on this receptor specifically: The quantity of clinical and demographic metadata differed by source and by participant and was supplied without curation.

The immunoSEQ Assay, a bias-controlled multiplex PCR, was used to amplify TCRbeta CDR3 regions from genomic DNA. As for the authors' bioinformatics: Within the assay, amplification of reference gene primers was used to estimate how many nucleated cells each sample contained. Sequence reads were collapsed and filtered to measure the absolute abundance of every unique TCRbeta CDR3 rearrangement. Productive Simpson clonality was computed per sample as the square root of Simpson's diversity index over productive rearrangements. This immuneACCESS table, as held by TCRdb, lists in-frame sequences with V and J called but not all clones. Of the missing ones, under half trace to an unresolved V gene in checked studies; the others have no known cause. V, J and clone size derive from that table, while D and trimming were established from the DNA sequence. The sample data list around 300,000 clones, and about 87% of these were observed just once. The ten top clones hold 1.6% of the sample.

At one collaborating source in Seattle, patients were enrolled during active infection and were followed longitudinally through the course of disease. The collaborating institutions used their own protocols to collect whole blood in K2EDTA tubes. For TCRbeta analysis, collaborator samples were shipped as frozen whole blood, as isolated PBMCs, or as DNA extracted from either sample type. V lost 4 bases and J lost 4 bases, and the count of bases not matched to a germline gene is 8. From cysteine to phenylalanine, the CDR3 is 15 amino acids long. Only the CDR3 portion is preserved as DNA: 45 bases, with reading frame beginning at the first base. CDR1 and CDR2, looked up from the germline V gene, are SGHTA and FQGNSA. Points on this clone: No cognate antigen has been identified for it. Base qualities are not at hand, and no much larger clone is one base apart.

Sequencing was carried out using peripheral blood. The chain is assembled from TRBV7-2 and TRBJ2-5; TRBD2 matches 8 bases in the middle. The receptor was derived from a woman aged 30 to 39 with COVID-19, enrolled during active disease. For the CDR3, the sequence is CASSSPGGAIETQYF. The DNA sequence is as follows: TGTGCCAGCAGCTCTCCCGGGGGGGCGATAGAGACCCAGTACTTC.